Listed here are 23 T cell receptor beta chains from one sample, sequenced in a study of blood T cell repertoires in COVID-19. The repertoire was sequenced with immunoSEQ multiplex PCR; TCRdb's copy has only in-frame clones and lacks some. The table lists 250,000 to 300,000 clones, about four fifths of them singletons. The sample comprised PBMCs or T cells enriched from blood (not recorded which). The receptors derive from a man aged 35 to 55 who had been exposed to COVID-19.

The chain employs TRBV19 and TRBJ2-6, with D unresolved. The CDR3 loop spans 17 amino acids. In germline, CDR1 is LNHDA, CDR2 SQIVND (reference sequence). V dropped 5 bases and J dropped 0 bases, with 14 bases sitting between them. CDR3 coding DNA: TGTGCCAGTAGTTGGTTCGAGGAAAGCTCTGGGGCCAACGTCCTGACTTTC. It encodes CASSWFEESSGANVLTF.

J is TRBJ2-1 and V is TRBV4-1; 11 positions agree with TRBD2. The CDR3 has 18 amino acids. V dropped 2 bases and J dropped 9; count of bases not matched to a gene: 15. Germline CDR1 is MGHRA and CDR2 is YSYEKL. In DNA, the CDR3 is TGCGCCAGCAGCCAATTTGTAGCGGGAGGGCTAGTTCGGAGTGAGCAGTTCTTC. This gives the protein CASSQFVAGGLVRSEQFF.

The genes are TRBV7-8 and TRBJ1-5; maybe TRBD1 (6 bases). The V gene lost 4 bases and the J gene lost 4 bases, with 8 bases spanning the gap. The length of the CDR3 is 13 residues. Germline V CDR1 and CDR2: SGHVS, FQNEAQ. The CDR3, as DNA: TGTGCCAGCAGCTGGACAGAGAATCAGCCCCAGCATTTT. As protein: CASSWTENQPQHF. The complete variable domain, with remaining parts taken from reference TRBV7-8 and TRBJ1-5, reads GAGVSQSPRYKVAKRGQDVALRCDPISGHVSLFWYQQALGQGPEFLTYFQNEAQLDKSGLPSDRFFAERPEGSVSTLKIQRTQQEDSAVYLCASSWTENQPQHFGDGTRLSIL.

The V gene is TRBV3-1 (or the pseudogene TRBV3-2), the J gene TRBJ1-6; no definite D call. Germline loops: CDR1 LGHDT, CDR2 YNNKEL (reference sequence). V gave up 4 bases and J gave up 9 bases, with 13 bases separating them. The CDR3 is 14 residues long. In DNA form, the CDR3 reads TGTGCCAGCAGCCCGGGGATGCCGGCTTCACCCCTCCACTTT. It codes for CASSPGMPASPLHF.

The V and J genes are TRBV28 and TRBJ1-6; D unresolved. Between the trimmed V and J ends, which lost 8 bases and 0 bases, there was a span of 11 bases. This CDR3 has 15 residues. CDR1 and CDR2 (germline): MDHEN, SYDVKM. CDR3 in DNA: TGTGCCAGCTTGGGCACTCCCTCCTATAATTCACCCCTCCACTTT. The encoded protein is CASLGTPSYNSPLHF.

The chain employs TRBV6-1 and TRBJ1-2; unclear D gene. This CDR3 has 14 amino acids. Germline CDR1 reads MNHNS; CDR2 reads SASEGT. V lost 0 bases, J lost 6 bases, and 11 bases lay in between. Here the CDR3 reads CASSEALQSHGYTF. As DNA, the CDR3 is TGTGCCAGCAGTGAAGCGCTACAGAGTCATGGCTACACCTTC.

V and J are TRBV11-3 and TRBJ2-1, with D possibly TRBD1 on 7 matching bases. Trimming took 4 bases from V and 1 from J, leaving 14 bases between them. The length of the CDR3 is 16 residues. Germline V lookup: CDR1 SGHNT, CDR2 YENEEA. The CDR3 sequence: CASSSQGGRSYNEQFF. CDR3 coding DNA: TGTGCCAGCAGCTCCCAGGGGGGCCGGTCCTACAATGAGCAGTTCTTC. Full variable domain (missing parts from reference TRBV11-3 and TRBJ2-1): EAGVVQSPRYKIIEKKQPVAFWCNPISGHNTLYWYLQNLGQGPELLIRYENEEAVDDSQLPKDRFSAERLKGVDSTLKIQPAELGDSAVYLCASSSQGGRSYNEQFFGPGTRLTVL.

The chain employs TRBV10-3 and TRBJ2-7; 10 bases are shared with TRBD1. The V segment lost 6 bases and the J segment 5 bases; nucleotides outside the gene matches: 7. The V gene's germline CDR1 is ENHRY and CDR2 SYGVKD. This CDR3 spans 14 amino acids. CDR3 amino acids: CAIRGRDRGHEQYF. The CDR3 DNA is TGTGCCATCAGAGGCCGGGACAGGGGACACGAGCAGTACTTC.

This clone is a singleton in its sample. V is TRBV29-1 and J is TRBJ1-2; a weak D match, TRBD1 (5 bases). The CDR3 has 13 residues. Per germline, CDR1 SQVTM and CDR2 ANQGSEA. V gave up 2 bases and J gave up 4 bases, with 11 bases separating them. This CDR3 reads CSVERSQGYGYTF. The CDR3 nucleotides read TGCAGCGTTGAAAGGAGTCAGGGCTATGGCTACACCTTC. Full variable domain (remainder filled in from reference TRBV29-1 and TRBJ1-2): SAVISQKPSRDICQRGTSLTIQCQVDSQVTMMFWYRQQPGQSLTLIATANQGSEATYESGFVIDKFPISRPNLTFSTLTVSNMSPEDSSIYLCSVERSQGYGYTFGSGTRLTVV.

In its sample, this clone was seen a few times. DNA of the CDR3: TGTGCCAGCAGTGAGCGGGGGAGCTCCTACAATGAGCAGTTCTTC. It codes for CASSERGSSYNEQFF. This rearrangement joins TRBV6-1 to TRBJ2-1; 7 nucleotides line up with TRBD2. CDR3 size: 15 residues. CDR1 is MNHNS and CDR2 is SASEGT in the germline V gene. J was trimmed by 0 bases and V by 3 bases; bases with no gene match: 2.

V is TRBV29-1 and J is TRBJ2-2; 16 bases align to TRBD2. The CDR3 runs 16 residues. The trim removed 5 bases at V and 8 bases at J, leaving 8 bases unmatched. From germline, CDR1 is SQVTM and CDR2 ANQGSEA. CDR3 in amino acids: CSVPGTSGRAKGELFF. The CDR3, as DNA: TGCAGCGTTCCCGGGACTAGCGGGAGGGCTAAGGGGGAGCTGTTTTTT.

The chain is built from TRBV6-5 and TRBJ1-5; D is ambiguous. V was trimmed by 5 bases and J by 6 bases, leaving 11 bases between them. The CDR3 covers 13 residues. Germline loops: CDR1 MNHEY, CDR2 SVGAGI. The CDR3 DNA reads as TGTGCCAGCAGTACGGGTTATGGTCAGCCCCAGCATTTT. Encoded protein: CASSTGYGQPQHF.

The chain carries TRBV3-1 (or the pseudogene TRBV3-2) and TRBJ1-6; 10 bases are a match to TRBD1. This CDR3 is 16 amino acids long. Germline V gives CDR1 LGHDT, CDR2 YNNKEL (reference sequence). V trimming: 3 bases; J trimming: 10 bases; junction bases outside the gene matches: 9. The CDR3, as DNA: TGTGCCAGCAGCCAGGCAGGGACAGGGGCAGAATCACCCCTCCACTTT. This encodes CASSQAGTGAESPLHF.

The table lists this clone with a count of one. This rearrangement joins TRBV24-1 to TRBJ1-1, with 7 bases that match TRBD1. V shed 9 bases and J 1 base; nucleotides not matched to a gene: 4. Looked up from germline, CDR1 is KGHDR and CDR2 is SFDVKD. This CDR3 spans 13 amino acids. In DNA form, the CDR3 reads TGTGCCACCCGGGGACAGCCGAACACTGAAGCTTTCTTT. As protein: CATRGQPNTEAFF.

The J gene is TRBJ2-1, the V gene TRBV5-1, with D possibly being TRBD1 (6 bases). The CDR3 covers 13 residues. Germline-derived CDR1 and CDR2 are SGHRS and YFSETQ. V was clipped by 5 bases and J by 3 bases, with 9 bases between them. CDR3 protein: CASRLDSYNEQFF. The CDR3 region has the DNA TGCGCCAGCAGGCTGGACAGCTACAATGAGCAGTTCTTC.

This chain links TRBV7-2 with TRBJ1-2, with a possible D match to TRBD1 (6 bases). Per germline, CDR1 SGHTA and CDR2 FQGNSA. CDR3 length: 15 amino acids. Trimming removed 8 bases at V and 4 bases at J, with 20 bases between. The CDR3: CASPRGVGGGYGYTF. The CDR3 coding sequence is TGTGCCAGCCCTAGGGGGGTGGGAGGGGGCTATGGCTACACCTTC.

Here the CDR3 DNA reads TGTGCCAGTAGTATCGGCGGGGAGGGGTTTAATGAAAAACTGTTTTTT. Encoded protein: CASSIGGEGFNEKLFF. The chain combines TRBV19 with TRBJ1-4; possibly TRBD1 for D (5 bases). CDR3 length equals 16 residues. The germline CDR1 and CDR2 sequences are LNHDA and SQIVND (reference sequence). Trimming pared 3 bases from V and 4 bases from J, leaving 15 bases between.

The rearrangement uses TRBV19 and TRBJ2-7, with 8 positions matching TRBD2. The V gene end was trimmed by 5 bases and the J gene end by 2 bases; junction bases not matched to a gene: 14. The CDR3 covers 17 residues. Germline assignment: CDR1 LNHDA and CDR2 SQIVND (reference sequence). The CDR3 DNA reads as TGTGCCAGTAGTCCCCCCCCGGGGGGGCCTAGCCCCTACGAGCAGTACTTC. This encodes CASSPPPGGPSPYEQYF.

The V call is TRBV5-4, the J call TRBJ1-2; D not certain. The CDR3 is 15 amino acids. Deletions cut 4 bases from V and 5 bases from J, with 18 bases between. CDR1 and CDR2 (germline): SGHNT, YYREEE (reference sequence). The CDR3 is CASSQSLSYLYGYTF. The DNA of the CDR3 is TGTGCCAGCAGCCAATCACTTAGTTACTTATATGGCTACACCTTC.

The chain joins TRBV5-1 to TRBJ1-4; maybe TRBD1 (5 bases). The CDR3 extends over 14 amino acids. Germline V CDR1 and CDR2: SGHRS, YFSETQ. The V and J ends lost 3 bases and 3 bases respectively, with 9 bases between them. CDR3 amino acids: CASSSDTSNEKLFF. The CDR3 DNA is TGCGCCAGCAGCTCGGACACATCTAATGAAAAACTGTTTTTT.

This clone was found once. In DNA form, the CDR3 reads TGTGCCAGTAGCCAGGACAGGGCGGACACCGGGGAGCTGTTTTTT. Translating it yields CASSQDRADTGELFF. The chain links TRBV19 to TRBJ2-2; the match to TRBD1 covers 8 bases. The CDR3 runs 15 residues. J gave up 3 bases and V 6 bases, and 6 bases lay outside the gene matches. Germline values: CDR1 LNHDA, CDR2 SQIVND (reference sequence).

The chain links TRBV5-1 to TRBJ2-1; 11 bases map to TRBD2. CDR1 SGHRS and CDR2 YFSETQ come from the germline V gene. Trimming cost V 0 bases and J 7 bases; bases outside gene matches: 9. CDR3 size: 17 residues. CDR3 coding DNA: TGCGCCAGCAGCTTGGCGCTAGCGGGAGGTCTTTCGAATGAGCAGTTCTTC. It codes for CASSLALAGGLSNEQFF.

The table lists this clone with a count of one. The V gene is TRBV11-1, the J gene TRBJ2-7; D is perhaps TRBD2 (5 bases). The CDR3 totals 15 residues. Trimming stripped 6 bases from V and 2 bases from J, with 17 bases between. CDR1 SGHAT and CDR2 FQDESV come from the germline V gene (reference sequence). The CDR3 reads CASRDTKRFPYEQYF. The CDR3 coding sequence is TGTGCCAGCAGAGATACTAAGCGGTTTCCCTACGAGCAGTACTTC.